This record concerns one TCR beta chain sequence. Antigen unknown. The sample originates from a study of T cells in Graves' hyperthyroidism and ophthalmopathy. Study-wide results and caveats: A 13 V-J signature model discriminated ophthalmopathy versus stable hyperthyroidism.

The source of the PBMCs was 8.5 to 10 ml of fresh peripheral blood. V lost 0 bases, J lost 3 bases, and 12 bases lay in between. Germline lookup yields CDR1 ENHRY and CDR2 SYGVKD. The CDR3 is 16 residues long. RNA transcripts were the template for amplifying TCR beta CDR3 regions. The HTBI primer set was used in a first-round RT-PCR of the TCR CDR3. MiXCR was run by TCRdb on the multiplex PCR reads, yielding one entry per CDR3 protein. Counted here are 40,000 to 65,000 distinct CDR3 sequences, under 50% occurring once; the ten biggest clones make up about 8.9%. The J gene is TRBJ1-5, the V gene TRBV10-3, with D possibly matching TRBD1 (6 bases). This receptor was obtained from a woman in her fifties or sixties with Graves' ophthalmopathy. The specimen sequenced was blood. Here the CDR3 reads CAISESRGNNNQPQHF. Here the CDR3 DNA reads TGTGCCATCAGTGAGTCCAGGGGTAATAACAATCAGCCCCAGCATTTT.